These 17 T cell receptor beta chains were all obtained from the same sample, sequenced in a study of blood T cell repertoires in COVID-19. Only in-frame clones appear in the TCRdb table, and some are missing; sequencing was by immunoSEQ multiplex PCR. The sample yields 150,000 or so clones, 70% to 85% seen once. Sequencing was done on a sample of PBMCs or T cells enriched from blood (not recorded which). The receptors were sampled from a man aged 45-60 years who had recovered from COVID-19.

CDR3 residues: CASSQTGRMNTEAFF. CDR3 coding DNA: TGTGCCAGCAGTCAGACAGGGAGGATGAACACTGAAGCTTTCTTT. The chain recombines TRBV25-1 with TRBJ1-1, with 7 bases fitting TRBD1. The CDR3 consists of 15 residues. With V trimmed by 5 bases and J by 0 bases, 6 bases remained unmatched. Per germline, CDR1 MGHDK and CDR2 SYGVNS.

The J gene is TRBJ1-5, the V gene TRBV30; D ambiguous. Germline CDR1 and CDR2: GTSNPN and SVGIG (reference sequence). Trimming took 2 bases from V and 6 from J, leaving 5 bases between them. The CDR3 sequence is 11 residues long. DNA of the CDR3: TGTGCCTGGAGTCCCAGTCAGCCCCAGCATTTT. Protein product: CAWSPSQPQHF.

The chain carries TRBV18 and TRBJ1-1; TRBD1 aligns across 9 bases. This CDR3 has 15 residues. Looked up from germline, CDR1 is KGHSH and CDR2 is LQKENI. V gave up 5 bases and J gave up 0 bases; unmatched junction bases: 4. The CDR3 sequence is CASSSDRGVNTEAFF. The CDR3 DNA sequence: TGTGCCAGCTCATCGGACAGGGGTGTGAACACTGAAGCTTTCTTT.

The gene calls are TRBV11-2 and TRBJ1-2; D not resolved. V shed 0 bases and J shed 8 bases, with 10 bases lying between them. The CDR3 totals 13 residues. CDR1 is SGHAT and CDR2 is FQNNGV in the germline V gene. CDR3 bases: TGTGCCAGCAGCTTAGACCTCAGCGAAGGCTACACCTTC. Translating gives CASSLDLSEGYTF.

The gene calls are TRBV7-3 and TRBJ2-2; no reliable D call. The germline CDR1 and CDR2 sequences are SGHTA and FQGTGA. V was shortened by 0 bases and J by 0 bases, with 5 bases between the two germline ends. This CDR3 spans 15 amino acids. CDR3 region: CASSLTGSNTGELFF. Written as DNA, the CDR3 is TGTGCCAGCAGCTTAACGGGCTCGAACACCGGGGAGCTGTTTTTT.

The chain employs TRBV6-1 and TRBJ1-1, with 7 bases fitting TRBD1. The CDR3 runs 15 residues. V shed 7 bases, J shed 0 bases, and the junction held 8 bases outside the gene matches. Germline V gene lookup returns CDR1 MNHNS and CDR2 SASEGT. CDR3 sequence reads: CASKKLGQLNTEAFF. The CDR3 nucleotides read TGTGCCAGCAAAAAATTGGGACAGCTGAACACTGAAGCTTTCTTT.

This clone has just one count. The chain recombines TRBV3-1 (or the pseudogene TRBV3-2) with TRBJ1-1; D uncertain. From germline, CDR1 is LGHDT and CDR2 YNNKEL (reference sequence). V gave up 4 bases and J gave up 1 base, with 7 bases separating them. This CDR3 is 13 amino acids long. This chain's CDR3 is CASSRGSNTEAFF. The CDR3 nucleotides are TGTGCCAGCAGCCGAGGTTCGAACACTGAAGCTTTCTTT.

CDR3 amino acids: CSVEGTNYGYTF. In nucleotides, the CDR3 is TGCAGCGTTGAGGGGACAAACTATGGCTACACCTTC. The chain combines TRBV29-1 with TRBJ1-2; maybe TRBD1 (6 bases). The CDR3 runs 12 residues. Trimming left V 3 bases short and J 2 bases short, with 7 bases between. The germline V gene encodes CDR1 SQVTM and CDR2 ANQGSEA.

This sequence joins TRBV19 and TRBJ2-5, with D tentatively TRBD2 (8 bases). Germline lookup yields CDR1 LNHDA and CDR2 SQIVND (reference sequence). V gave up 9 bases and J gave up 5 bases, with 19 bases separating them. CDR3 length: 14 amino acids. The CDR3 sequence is CASSQTGTSETQYF. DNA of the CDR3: TGTGCCAGCAGCCAGACAGGGACTAGTGAGACCCAGTACTTC. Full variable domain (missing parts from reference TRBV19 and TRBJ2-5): DGGITQSPKYLFRKEGQNVTLSCEQNLNHDAMYWYRQDPGQGLRLIYYSQIVNDFQKGDIAEGYSVSREKKESFPLTVTSAQKNPTAFYLCASSQTGTSETQYFGPGTRLLVL.

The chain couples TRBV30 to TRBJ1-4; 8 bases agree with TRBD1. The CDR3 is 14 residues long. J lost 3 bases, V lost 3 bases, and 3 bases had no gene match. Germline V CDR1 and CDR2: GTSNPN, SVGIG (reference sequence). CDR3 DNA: TGTGCCTGGAGAGCACAGGGGGCTAATGAAAAACTGTTTTTT. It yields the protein CAWRAQGANEKLFF. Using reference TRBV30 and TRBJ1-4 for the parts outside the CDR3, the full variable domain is SQTIHQWPATLVQPVGSPLSLECTVEGTSNPNLYWYRQAAGRGLQLLFYSVGIGQISSEVPQNLSASRPQDRQFILSSKKLLLSDSGFYLCAWRAQGANEKLFFGSGTQLSVL.

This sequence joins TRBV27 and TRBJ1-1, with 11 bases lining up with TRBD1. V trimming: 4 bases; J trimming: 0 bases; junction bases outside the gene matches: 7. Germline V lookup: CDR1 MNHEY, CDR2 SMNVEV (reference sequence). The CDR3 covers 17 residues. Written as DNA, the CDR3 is TGTGCCAGCAGTTCGTCCGGGACAGGGGGAATGAACACTGAAGCTTTCTTT. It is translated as CASSSSGTGGMNTEAFF.

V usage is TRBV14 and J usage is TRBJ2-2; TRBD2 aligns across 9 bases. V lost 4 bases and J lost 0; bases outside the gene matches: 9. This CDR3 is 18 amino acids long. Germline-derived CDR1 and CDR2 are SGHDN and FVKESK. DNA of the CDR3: TGTGCCAGCAGCCGAGTTCCGGGACTAGCAGCGAACACCGGGGAGCTGTTTTTT. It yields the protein CASSRVPGLAANTGELFF. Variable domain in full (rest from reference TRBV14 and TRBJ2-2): EAGVTQFPSHSVIEKGQTVTLRCDPISGHDNLYWYRRVMGKEIKFLLHFVKESKQDESGMPNNRFLAERTGGTYSTLKVQPAELEDSGVYFCASSRVPGLAANTGELFFGEGSRLTVL.

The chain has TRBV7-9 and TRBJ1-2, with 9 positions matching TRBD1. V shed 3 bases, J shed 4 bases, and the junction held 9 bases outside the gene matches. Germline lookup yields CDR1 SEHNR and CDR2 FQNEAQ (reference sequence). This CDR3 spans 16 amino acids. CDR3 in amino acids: CASSFTGTGNSYGYTF. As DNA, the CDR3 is TGTGCCAGCAGCTTTACCGGGACAGGGAATAGCTATGGCTACACCTTC.

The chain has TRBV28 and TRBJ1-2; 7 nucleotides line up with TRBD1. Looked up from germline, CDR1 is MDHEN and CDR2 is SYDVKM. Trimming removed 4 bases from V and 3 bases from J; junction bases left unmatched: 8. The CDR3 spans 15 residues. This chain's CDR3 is CASSSRGTVDYGYTF. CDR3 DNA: TGTGCCAGCAGTTCCCGGGGGACAGTGGACTATGGCTACACCTTC.

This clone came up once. The DNA for the CDR3 is TGTGCCAGCAGCAGCGGGAGGAACGTCCCAGATACGCAGTATTTT. Translating gives CASSSGRNVPDTQYF. The rearrangement uses TRBV5-4 and TRBJ2-3, with 9 bases fitting TRBD2. The CDR3 consists of 15 residues. Germline V gene lookup returns CDR1 SGHNT and CDR2 YYREEE (reference sequence). V lost 4 bases, J lost 4 bases, and 7 bases stayed unmatched.

In nucleotides, the CDR3 is TGTGCCAGCAGCTTGGCAACAGCAAGATCCGACGAAAAACTGTTTTTT. Translation: CASSLATARSDEKLFF. The rearrangement joins TRBV5-4 to TRBJ1-4; no clear D gene. Germline V gives CDR1 SGHNT, CDR2 YYREEE (reference sequence). The CDR3 length is 16 residues. V lost 0 bases and J lost 8, with 17 bases in between.

CDR3 protein: CASRVGDRDNSPLHF. CDR3 DNA: TGTGCCAGCAGGGTAGGGGACAGAGATAATTCACCCCTCCACTTT. The chain joins TRBV2 to TRBJ1-6, with 7 bases lining up with TRBD1. Germline values: CDR1 SNHLY, CDR2 FYNNEI. V shed 6 bases, J shed 5 bases, and the junction held 7 bases outside the gene matches. The CDR3 is 15 residues long.